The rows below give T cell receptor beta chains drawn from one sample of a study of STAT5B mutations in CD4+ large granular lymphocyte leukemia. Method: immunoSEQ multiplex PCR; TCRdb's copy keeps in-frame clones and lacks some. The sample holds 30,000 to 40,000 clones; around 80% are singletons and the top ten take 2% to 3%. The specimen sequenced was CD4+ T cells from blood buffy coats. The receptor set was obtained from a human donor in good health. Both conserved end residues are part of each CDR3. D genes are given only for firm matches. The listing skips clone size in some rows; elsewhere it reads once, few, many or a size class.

cdr3_nt: TGTGCCAGTAGTATAGAACGGAGCAGGCCTGAAGCTTTCTTT; cdr3_aa: CASSIERSRPEAFF; cdr3_length: 14; clone_size: few; d_call: -; v_call: TRBV19; j_call: TRBJ1-1
cdr3_nt: TGTGCCAGCTCACCACAGTTACGGCAGAATAATGAAAAACTGTTTTTT; cdr3_aa: CASSPQLRQNNEKLFF; cdr3_length: 16; clone_size: -; d_call: -; v_call: TRBV18; j_call: TRBJ1-4
cdr3_nt: TGTGCCAGCAGTGAAGGGGGTCAAGAGACCCAGTACTTC; cdr3_aa: CASSEGGQETQYF; cdr3_length: 13; clone_size: -; d_call: -; v_call: TRBV6-1; j_call: TRBJ2-5
cdr3_nt: TGTGCCAGCAGCCAAGTAAGGAGGCGTGGGGGTGAGCAGTTCTTC; cdr3_aa: CASSQVRRRGGEQFF; cdr3_length: 15; clone_size: -; d_call: -; v_call: TRBV14; j_call: TRBJ2-1
cdr3_nt: TGTGCCAGCAGCTTACCTTCCACCGGGGAGCTGTTTTTT; cdr3_aa: CASSLPSTGELFF; cdr3_length: 13; clone_size: -; d_call: -; v_call: TRBV7-2; j_call: TRBJ2-2
cdr3_nt: TGTGCCAGCAGTAGGCGTCAGGGACGGCCAGATACGCAGTATTTT; cdr3_aa: CASSRRQGRPDTQYF; cdr3_length: 15; clone_size: -; d_call: -; v_call: TRBV25-1; j_call: TRBJ2-3
cdr3_nt: TGTGCCAGCAGCCGGGGGATTGAGCAGTTCTTC; cdr3_aa: CASSRGIEQFF; cdr3_length: 11; clone_size: few; d_call: -; v_call: TRBV7-6; j_call: TRBJ2-1
cdr3_nt: TGTGCCAGCTCACTCCAGACAGGGCCCGAGGATGAGCAGTTCTTC; cdr3_aa: CASSLQTGPEDEQFF; cdr3_length: 15; clone_size: once; d_call: TRBD1; v_call: TRBV18; j_call: TRBJ2-1
cdr3_nt: TGTGCCAGCAGCCCGCCCGGGACAGGGGGTTACAATGAGCAGTTCTTC; cdr3_aa: CASSPPGTGGYNEQFF; cdr3_length: 16; clone_size: -; d_call: TRBD1; v_call: TRBV27; j_call: TRBJ2-1
cdr3_nt: TGTGCCAGCAGGGACAGACCCACTGAAGCTTTCTTT; cdr3_aa: CASRDRPTEAFF; cdr3_length: 12; clone_size: -; d_call: -; v_call: TRBV6-1; j_call: TRBJ1-1
cdr3_nt: TGTGCCAGCAGGACCCGGGGGGGGATCGGGGTCAGCACTGAAGCTTTCTTT; cdr3_aa: CASRTRGGIGVSTEAFF; cdr3_length: 17; clone_size: -; d_call: -; v_call: TRBV6-4; j_call: TRBJ1-1
cdr3_nt: TGTGCCAGCAGCCTTCGGAGGGCTGAAGCTTTCTTT; cdr3_aa: CASSLRRAEAFF; cdr3_length: 12; clone_size: -; d_call: -; v_call: TRBV13; j_call: TRBJ1-1
cdr3_nt: TGTGCCAGTAGATTCACGCCGACTGGAAACACCATATATTTT; cdr3_aa: CASRFTPTGNTIYF; cdr3_length: 14; clone_size: few; d_call: -; v_call: TRBV19; j_call: TRBJ1-3
cdr3_nt: TGTGCCACCAGCCCCAACCGAGGCGAGCAGTACTTC; cdr3_aa: CATSPNRGEQYF; cdr3_length: 12; clone_size: once; d_call: -; v_call: TRBV15; j_call: TRBJ2-7
cdr3_nt: TGTGCCAGCAGCTTAGAGGGACTTCGGGGAGATGAAGCTTTCTTT; cdr3_aa: CASSLEGLRGDEAFF; cdr3_length: 15; clone_size: few; d_call: -; v_call: TRBV7-2; j_call: TRBJ1-1
cdr3_nt: TGTGCCAGCAGCTTTTCCGACAGTAGCAATCAGCCCCAGCATTTT; cdr3_aa: CASSFSDSSNQPQHF; cdr3_length: 15; clone_size: -; d_call: -; v_call: TRBV5-5; j_call: TRBJ1-5
cdr3_nt: TGCGCCAGCAGTGATGGGGGAGATGGCTACACCTTC; cdr3_aa: CASSDGGDGYTF; cdr3_length: 12; clone_size: -; d_call: -; v_call: TRBV10-1; j_call: TRBJ1-2
cdr3_nt: TGTGCCAGCAGGGGATGGGGGGAAGTTTACGAGCAGTACTTC; cdr3_aa: CASRGWGEVYEQYF; cdr3_length: 14; clone_size: -; d_call: -; v_call: TRBV6-5; j_call: TRBJ2-7
cdr3_nt: TGTGCCAGCTCACCCCAAGGACAGGGGGCATACGAGCAGTACTTC; cdr3_aa: CASSPQGQGAYEQYF; cdr3_length: 15; clone_size: -; d_call: TRBD1; v_call: TRBV18; j_call: TRBJ2-7
cdr3_nt: TGTGCCAGCAGTGGCCGACTAGCGGGATATAACTACGAGCAGTACTTC; cdr3_aa: CASSGRLAGYNYEQYF; cdr3_length: 16; clone_size: -; d_call: TRBD2; v_call: TRBV2; j_call: TRBJ2-7
cdr3_nt: TGTGCCAGCAGCGTAGAGGAGGGCTGGAACTACGAGCAGTACTTC; cdr3_aa: CASSVEEGWNYEQYF; cdr3_length: 15; clone_size: few; d_call: -; v_call: TRBV9; j_call: TRBJ2-7
cdr3_nt: TGCGCCAGCAGCTTGGAGGGGGGGCCGGCTTTGAGAGCTTTCTTT; cdr3_aa: CASSLEGGPALRAFF; cdr3_length: 15; clone_size: few; d_call: -; v_call: TRBV5-1; j_call: TRBJ1-1
cdr3_nt: TGTGCCACCGGCAGCGGCCAAGCCTACAATGAGCAGTTCTTC; cdr3_aa: CATGSGQAYNEQFF; cdr3_length: 14; clone_size: -; d_call: -; v_call: TRBV15; j_call: TRBJ2-1
cdr3_nt: TGTGCCAGCAGCGGTGGAGGGGAGACCCAGTACTTC; cdr3_aa: CASSGGGETQYF; cdr3_length: 12; clone_size: once; d_call: -; v_call: TRBV6-5; j_call: TRBJ2-5
cdr3_nt: TGTGCCAGCAACCGGGAGGACTCTGGGGCCAACGTCCTGACTTTC; cdr3_aa: CASNREDSGANVLTF; cdr3_length: 15; clone_size: once; d_call: TRBD2; v_call: TRBV6-1; j_call: TRBJ2-6
cdr3_nt: TGCGCCAGCAGCTTGGCAGGGGGCGCGGAAAAACTGTTTTTT; cdr3_aa: CASSLAGGAEKLFF; cdr3_length: 14; clone_size: -; d_call: TRBD1; v_call: TRBV5-1; j_call: TRBJ1-4
cdr3_nt: TGTGCCACCAGCAGAGATTTTGATGAAAAACTGTTTTTT; cdr3_aa: CATSRDFDEKLFF; cdr3_length: 13; clone_size: -; d_call: -; v_call: TRBV15; j_call: TRBJ1-4